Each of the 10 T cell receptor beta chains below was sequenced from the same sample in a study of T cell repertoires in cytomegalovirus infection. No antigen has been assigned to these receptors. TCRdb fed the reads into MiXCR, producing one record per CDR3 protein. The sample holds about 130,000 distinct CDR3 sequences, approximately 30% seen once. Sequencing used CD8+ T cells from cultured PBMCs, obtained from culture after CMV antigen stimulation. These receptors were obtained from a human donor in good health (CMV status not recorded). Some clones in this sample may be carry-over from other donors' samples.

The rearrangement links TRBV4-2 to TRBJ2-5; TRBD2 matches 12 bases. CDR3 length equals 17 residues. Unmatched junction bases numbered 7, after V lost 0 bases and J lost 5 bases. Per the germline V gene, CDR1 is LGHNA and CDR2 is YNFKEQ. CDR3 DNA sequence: TGTGCCAGCAGCCAAGATCGCCTAGCGGGGGGGCAGGAGACCCAGTACTTC. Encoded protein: CASSQDRLAGGQETQYF.

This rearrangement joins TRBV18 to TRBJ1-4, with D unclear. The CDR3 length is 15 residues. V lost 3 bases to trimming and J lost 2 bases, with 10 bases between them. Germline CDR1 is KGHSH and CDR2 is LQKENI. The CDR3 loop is CASSPLGSTNEKLFF. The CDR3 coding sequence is TGTGCCAGCTCACCTCTCGGGTCTACTAATGAAAAACTGTTTTTT.

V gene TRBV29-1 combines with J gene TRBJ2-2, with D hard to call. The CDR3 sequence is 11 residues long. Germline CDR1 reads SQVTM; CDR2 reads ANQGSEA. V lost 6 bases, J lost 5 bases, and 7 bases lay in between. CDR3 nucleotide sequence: TGCAGCGTCCTCTGGACCGGGGAGCTGTTTTTT. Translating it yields CSVLWTGELFF.

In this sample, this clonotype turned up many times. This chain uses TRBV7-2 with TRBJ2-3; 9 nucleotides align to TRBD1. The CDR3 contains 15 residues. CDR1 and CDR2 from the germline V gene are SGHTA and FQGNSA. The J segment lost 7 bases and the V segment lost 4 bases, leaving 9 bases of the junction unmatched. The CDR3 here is CASSSLTGGRHTQYF. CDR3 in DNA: TGTGCCAGCAGCTCCTTGACAGGGGGGAGACATACGCAGTATTTT.

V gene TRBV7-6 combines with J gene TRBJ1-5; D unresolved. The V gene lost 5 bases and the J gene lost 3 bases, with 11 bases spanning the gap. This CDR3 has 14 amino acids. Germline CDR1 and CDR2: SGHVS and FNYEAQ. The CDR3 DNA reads TGTGCCAGCAGCAAAGGTGACACCAATCAGCCCCAGCATTTT. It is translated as CASSKGDTNQPQHF.

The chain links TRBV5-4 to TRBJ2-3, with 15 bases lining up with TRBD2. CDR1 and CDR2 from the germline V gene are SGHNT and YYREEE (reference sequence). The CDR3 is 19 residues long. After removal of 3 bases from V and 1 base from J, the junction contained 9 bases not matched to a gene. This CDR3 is CASSWGLAGGPLGTDTQYF. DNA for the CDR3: TGTGCCAGCAGCTGGGGACTAGCGGGGGGTCCACTTGGCACAGATACGCAGTATTTT.

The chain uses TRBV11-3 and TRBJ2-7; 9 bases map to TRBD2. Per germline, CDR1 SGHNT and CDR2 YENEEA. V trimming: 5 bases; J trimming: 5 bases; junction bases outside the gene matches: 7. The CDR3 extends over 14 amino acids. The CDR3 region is CASSSSGLANEQYF. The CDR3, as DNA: TGTGCCAGCAGCAGCTCGGGACTAGCAAACGAGCAGTACTTC.

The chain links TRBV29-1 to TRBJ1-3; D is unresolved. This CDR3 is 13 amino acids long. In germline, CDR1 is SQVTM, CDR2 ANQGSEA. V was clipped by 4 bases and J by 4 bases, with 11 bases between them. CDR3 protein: CSVGEGPGNTIYF. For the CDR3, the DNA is TGCAGCGTTGGGGAGGGTCCCGGAAACACCATATATTTT. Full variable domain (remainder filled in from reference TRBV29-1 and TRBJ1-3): SAVISQKPSRDICQRGTSLTIQCQVDSQVTMMFWYRQQPGQSLTLIATANQGSEATYESGFVIDKFPISRPNLTFSTLTVSNMSPEDSSIYLCSVGEGPGNTIYFGEGSWLTVV.

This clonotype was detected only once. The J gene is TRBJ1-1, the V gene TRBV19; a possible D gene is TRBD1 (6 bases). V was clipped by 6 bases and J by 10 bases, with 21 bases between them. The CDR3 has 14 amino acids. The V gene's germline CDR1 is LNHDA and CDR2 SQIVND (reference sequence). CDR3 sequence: CASRGEVQGRGAFF. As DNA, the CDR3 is TGTGCCAGTAGAGGAGAGGTTCAGGGGCGGGGAGCTTTCTTT.

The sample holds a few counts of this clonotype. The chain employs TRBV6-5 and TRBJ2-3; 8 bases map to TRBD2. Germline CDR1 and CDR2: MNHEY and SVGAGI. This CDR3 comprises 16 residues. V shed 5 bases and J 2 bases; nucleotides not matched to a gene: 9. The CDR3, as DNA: TGTGCCAGCAGTCCGACTAGCGAGGTAAACACAGATACGCAGTATTTT. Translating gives CASSPTSEVNTDTQYF.